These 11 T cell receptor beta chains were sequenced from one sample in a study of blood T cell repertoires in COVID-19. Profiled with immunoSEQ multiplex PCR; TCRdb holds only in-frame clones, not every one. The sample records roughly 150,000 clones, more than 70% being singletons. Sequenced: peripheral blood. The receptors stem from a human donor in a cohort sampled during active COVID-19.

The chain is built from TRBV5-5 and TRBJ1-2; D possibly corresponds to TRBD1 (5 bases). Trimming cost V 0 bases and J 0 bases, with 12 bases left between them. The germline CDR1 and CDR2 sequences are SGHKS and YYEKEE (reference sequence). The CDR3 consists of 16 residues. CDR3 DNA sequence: TGTGCCAGCAGCTTGGTCGTAGGGGTGGCTAACTATGGCTACACCTTC. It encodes CASSLVVGVANYGYTF. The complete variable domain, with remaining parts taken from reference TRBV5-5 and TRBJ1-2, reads DAGVTQSPTHLIKTRGQQVTLRCSPISGHKSVSWYQQVLGQGPQFIFQYYEKEERGRGNFPDRFSARQFPNYSSELNVNALLLGDSALYLCASSLVVGVANYGYTFGSGTRLTVV.

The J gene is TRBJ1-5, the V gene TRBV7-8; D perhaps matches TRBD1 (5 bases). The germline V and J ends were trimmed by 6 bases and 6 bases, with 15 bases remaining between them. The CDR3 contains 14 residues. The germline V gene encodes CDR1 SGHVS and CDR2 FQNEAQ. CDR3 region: CASRGPGVGQPQHF. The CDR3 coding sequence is TGTGCCAGCAGAGGACCGGGGGTGGGTCAGCCCCAGCATTTT.

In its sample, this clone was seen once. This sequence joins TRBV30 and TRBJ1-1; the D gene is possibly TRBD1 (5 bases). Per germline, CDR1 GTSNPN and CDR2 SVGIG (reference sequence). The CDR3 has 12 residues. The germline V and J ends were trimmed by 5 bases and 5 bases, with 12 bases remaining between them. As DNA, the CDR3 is TGTGCCTGGGTTCTGGGGCGGACTGAAGCTTTCTTT. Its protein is CAWVLGRTEAFF. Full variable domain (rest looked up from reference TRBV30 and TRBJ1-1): SQTIHQWPATLVQPVGSPLSLECTVEGTSNPNLYWYRQAAGRGLQLLFYSVGIGQISSEVPQNLSASRPQDRQFILSSKKLLLSDSGFYLCAWVLGRTEAFFGQGTRLTVV.

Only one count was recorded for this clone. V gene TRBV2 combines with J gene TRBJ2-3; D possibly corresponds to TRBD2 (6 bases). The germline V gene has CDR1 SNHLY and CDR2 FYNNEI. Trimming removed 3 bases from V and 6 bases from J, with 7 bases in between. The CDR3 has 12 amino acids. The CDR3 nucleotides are TGTGCCAGCAGTGAGCTAGCGGATACGCAGTATTTT. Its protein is CASSELADTQYF.

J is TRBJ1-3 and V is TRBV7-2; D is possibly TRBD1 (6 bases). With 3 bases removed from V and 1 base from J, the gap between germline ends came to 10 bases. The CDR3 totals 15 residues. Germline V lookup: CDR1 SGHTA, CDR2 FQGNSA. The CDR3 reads CASSFQGISGNTIYF. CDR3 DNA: TGTGCCAGCAGCTTCCAGGGGATTTCTGGAAACACCATATATTTT.

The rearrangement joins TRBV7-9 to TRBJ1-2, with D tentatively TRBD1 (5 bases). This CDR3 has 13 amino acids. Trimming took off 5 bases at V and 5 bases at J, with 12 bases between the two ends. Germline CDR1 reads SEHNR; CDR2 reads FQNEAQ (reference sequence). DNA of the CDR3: TGTGCCAGCAGCCCCACTGGGGGGTATGGCTACACCTTC. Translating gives CASSPTGGYGYTF.

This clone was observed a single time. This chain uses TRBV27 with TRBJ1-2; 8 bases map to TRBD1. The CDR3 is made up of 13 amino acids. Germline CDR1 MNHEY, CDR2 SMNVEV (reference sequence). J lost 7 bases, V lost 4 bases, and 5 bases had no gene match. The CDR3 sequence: CASSYRTGSGYTF. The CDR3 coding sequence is TGTGCCAGCAGTTATCGGACAGGGAGTGGCTACACCTTC.

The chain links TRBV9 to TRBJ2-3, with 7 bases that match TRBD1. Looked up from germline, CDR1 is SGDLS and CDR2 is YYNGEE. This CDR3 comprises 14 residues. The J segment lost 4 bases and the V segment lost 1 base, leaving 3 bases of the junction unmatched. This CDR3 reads CASSVTGVADTQYF. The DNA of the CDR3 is TGTGCCAGCAGCGTAACAGGGGTTGCAGATACGCAGTATTTT.

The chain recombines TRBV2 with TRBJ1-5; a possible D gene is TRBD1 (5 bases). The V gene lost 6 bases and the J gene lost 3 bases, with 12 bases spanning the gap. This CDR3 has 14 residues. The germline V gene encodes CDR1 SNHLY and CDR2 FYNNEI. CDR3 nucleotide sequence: TGTGCCAGCAGCCGTCAGGGATCCAATCAGCCCCAGCATTTT. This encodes CASSRQGSNQPQHF.

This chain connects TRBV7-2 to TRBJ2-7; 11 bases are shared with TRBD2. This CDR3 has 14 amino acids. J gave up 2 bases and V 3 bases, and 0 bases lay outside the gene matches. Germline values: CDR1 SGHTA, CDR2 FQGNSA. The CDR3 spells CASSLTSGAYEQYF. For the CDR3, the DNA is TGTGCCAGCAGCTTGACTAGCGGGGCCTACGAGCAGTACTTC.

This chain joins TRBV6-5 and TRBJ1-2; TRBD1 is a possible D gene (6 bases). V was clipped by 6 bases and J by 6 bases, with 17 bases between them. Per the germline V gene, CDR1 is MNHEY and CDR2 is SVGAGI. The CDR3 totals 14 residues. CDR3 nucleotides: TGTGCCAGCAGCAACATACAGGGAATCGATGGCTACACCTTC. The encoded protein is CASSNIQGIDGYTF.